The present TCR beta chain was sequenced within a study of blood T cells in healthy people across ages. Overall study findings and caveats: The study lacked donor CMV status, which possibly confounded expanded clonotype changes. Naive CD4+ cell counts and diversity both ran higher in long-lived than in aged donors.

PCR was performed a second time for roughly 6 to 12 cycles using a sample-barcoded 5' primer and a J-beta primer mix. MiXCR, applied by TCRdb to the 5' RACE reads, yields one record per CDR3 protein. The sample contains roughly 800,000 distinct CDR3 sequences, roughly 64% of which appear only once. Germline lookup yields CDR1 SQVTM and CDR2 ANQGSEA. The CDR3 runs to 14 residues. V lost 4 bases and J lost 2, with 14 bases in between. Concerning this clonotype: Antigen: not known.

The receptor was isolated from a man between 25 and 39 years old in good health. V usage is TRBV29-1 and J usage is TRBJ2-5; D is undetermined. The sequenced sample consisted of blood. The CDR3 protein is CSVAPSWLQETQYF. Here the CDR3 DNA reads TGCAGCGTTGCCCCAAGTTGGCTACAAGAGACCCAGTACTTC. The full variable domain, completed using reference TRBV29-1 and TRBJ2-5, is SAVISQKPSRDICQRGTSLTIQCQVDSQVTMMFWYRQQPGQSLTLIATANQGSEATYESGFVIDKFPISRPNLTFSTLTVSNMSPEDSSIYLCSVAPSWLQETQYFGPGTRLLVL.